The source of this T cell receptor (beta chain) is a study of cytomegalovirus exposure and HLA in healthy donors. Only in-frame clones appear in the TCRdb table, and some are missing; sequencing was by immunoSEQ multiplex PCR. The sample yields 80,000 or so clones, roughly 94% seen once. The CDR3 is made up of 16 amino acids. Germline-derived CDR1 and CDR2 are MDHEN and SYDVKM. Trimming removed 3 bases at V and 0 bases at J, with 12 bases between. The sequence came from a woman between 18 and 29 years old in good health and CMV-seronegative. The chain joins TRBV28 to TRBJ2-1, with D perhaps TRBD2 (6 bases). Sequences were obtained from PBMCs. This CDR3 is CASSLGPLASYNEQFF. The CDR3 bases are TGTGCCAGCAGTTTGGGGCCACTAGCCTCCTACAATGAGCAGTTCTTC.